One sample yielded the 24 T cell receptor beta chains listed below, sequenced in a study of OX40 agonist ivuxolimab in advanced cancers. The repertoire was sequenced with immunoSEQ multiplex PCR; TCRdb's copy has only in-frame clones and lacks some. Among around 77,000 clones listed, around 78% were seen once. The source material was CD4+ or CD8+ T cells sorted from blood, sampled in a trial of the OX40 agonist ivuxolimab. The receptors shown here come from an adult with an advanced solid tumor such as melanoma, head and neck, liver or kidney cancer.

The chain combines TRBV7-2 with TRBJ2-7, with 12 nucleotides matching TRBD2. CDR1 is SGHTA, CDR2 FQGNSA, per germline. After removal of 5 bases from V and 7 bases from J, the junction contained 6 bases not matched to a gene. The CDR3 has 14 amino acids. The chain's CDR3 is CASSPTSGSSEQYF. The CDR3 coding sequence is TGTGCCAGCAGCCCGACTAGCGGGAGCAGTGAGCAGTACTTC.

The rearrangement joins TRBV6-1 to TRBJ1-1; tentatively, D is TRBD1 (5 bases). Germline V gene sequence: CDR1 MNHNS, CDR2 SASEGT. The CDR3 totals 15 residues. With 2 bases removed from V and 0 bases from J, the gap between germline ends came to 10 bases. CDR3 DNA sequence: TGTGCCAGCAGTGAAATCGGGGCAATGAACACTGAAGCTTTCTTT. Its translation: CASSEIGAMNTEAFF.

The rearrangement links TRBV28 to TRBJ2-7; TRBD2 matches 7 bases. The germline CDR1 and CDR2 sequences are MDHEN and SYDVKM. V was clipped by 3 bases and J by 6 bases; unmatched bases: 5. The CDR3 loop spans 13 amino acids. The CDR3 DNA reads TGTGCCAGCAGTTTCGTGGGAGGGTCCGAGCAGTACTTC. Translated: CASSFVGGSEQYF. The whole variable domain, filled in from reference TRBV28 and TRBJ2-7, reads DVKVTQSSRYLVKRTGEKVFLECVQDMDHENMFWYRQDPGLGLRLIYFSYDVKMKEKGDIPEGYSVSREKKERFSLILESASTNQTSMYLCASSFVGGSEQYFGPGTRLTVT.

This clone appeared a few times. The V call is TRBV7-2, the J call TRBJ1-2; the D is unclear. This CDR3 has 13 amino acids. Germline values: CDR1 SGHTA, CDR2 FQGNSA. The V end was cut by 2 bases, the J end by 4 bases, with 8 bases between. The CDR3 loop reads CASSLHRGYGYTF. In DNA form, the CDR3 reads TGTGCCAGCAGCTTACACAGAGGCTATGGCTACACCTTC.

This chain uses TRBV18 with TRBJ2-1, with TRBD2 identical over 14 bases. Germline V gene sequence: CDR1 KGHSH, CDR2 LQKENI. This CDR3 contains 16 residues. Germline trimming cut 6 bases from V and 5 bases from J; bases unmatched to any gene: 6. The CDR3 nucleotides read TGTGCCAGCTCCGGGCGACTAGCGGGAGGGAACAATGAGCAGTTCTTC. This translates into CASSGRLAGGNNEQFF.

The gene calls are TRBV2 and TRBJ1-2; D is ambiguous. There are 13 residues in the CDR3. V was shortened by 1 base and J by 1 base, with 4 bases between the two germline ends. Germline CDR1 and CDR2: SNHLY and FYNNEI. CDR3 sequence (DNA): TGTGCCAGCAGTGAAGGGATTAACTATGGCTACACCTTC. Translation: CASSEGINYGYTF.

This chain uses TRBV27 with TRBJ1-6; D call uncertain. The CDR3 has 15 residues. Germline CDR1 is MNHEY and CDR2 is SMNVEV (reference sequence). Trimming left V 6 bases short and J 0 bases short, with 9 bases between. CDR3 loop: CASRPISSYNSPLHF. The CDR3 DNA follows: TGTGCCAGCAGGCCGATTAGCTCCTATAATTCACCCCTCCACTTT.

The chain employs TRBV18 and TRBJ1-1; 8 bases agree with TRBD1. The CDR3 extends over 15 amino acids. CDR1 and CDR2 from the germline V gene are KGHSH and LQKENI. The junction had 8 bases not matched to a gene; V was cut back by 3 bases and J by 5 bases. CDR3: CASSPAVTGVTEAFF. DNA for the CDR3: TGTGCCAGCTCACCGGCCGTGACAGGGGTTACTGAAGCTTTCTTT.

The chain has TRBV19 and TRBJ2-1; possible D gene TRBD1, 6 bases. This CDR3 is 15 amino acids long. Germline loops: CDR1 LNHDA, CDR2 SQIVND (reference sequence). With 9 bases removed from V and 3 bases from J, the gap between germline ends came to 18 bases. The DNA for the CDR3 is TGTGCCAGCGGCGGACAGACCGGTTTCTACAATGAGCAGTTCTTC. As protein: CASGGQTGFYNEQFF.

The chain has TRBV5-5 and TRBJ2-7, with TRBD2 matching 12 bases. Germline V lookup: CDR1 SGHKS, CDR2 YYEKEE (reference sequence). The CDR3 is made up of 16 amino acids. The junction had 7 bases not matched to a gene; V was cut back by 4 bases and J by 2 bases. CDR3 region: CASSPRTSGDAYEQYF. The CDR3 DNA is TGTGCCAGCAGCCCTCGGACTAGCGGGGATGCCTACGAGCAGTACTTC.

The rearrangement joins TRBV7-8 to TRBJ2-7, with D perhaps TRBD1 (5 bases). Deletions cut 1 base from V and 0 bases from J, with 10 bases between. The CDR3 contains 15 residues. CDR1 is SGHVS and CDR2 is FQNEAQ in the germline V gene. The CDR3 loop is CASSLGTRSSYEQYF. The CDR3 region has the DNA TGTGCCAGCAGCTTAGGGACACGGAGCTCCTACGAGCAGTACTTC.

V gene TRBV4-3 combines with J gene TRBJ2-5; D remains unclear. The V gene's germline CDR1 is LGHNA and CDR2 YSLEER. This CDR3 spans 13 amino acids. Deletions cut 4 bases from V and 2 bases from J, with 8 bases between. Here the CDR3 reads CASSRMGQETQYF. The CDR3 coding sequence is TGCGCCAGCAGCCGGATGGGACAAGAGACCCAGTACTTC.

This clone came up once. V and J are TRBV10-2 and TRBJ2-1; TRBD1 matches 7 bases. The ends lost 6 bases at V and 8 bases at J; junction bases unmatched: 7. This CDR3 is 13 amino acids long. Per the germline V gene, CDR1 is WSHSY and CDR2 is SAAADI. The CDR3 loop reads CASRVTGVHEQFF. In DNA, the CDR3 is TGCGCCAGCAGGGTTACAGGGGTGCATGAGCAGTTCTTC.

V usage is TRBV5-1 and J usage is TRBJ1-2; a weak D match, TRBD1 (6 bases). Looked up from germline, CDR1 is SGHRS and CDR2 is YFSETQ. The CDR3 consists of 15 residues. Trimming shortened V by 1 base and J by 6 bases, and 16 bases separated the two germline ends. The CDR3: CASSLIPGAVNGYTF. CDR3 DNA sequence: TGCGCCAGCAGCTTGATTCCGGGGGCGGTAAATGGCTACACCTTC.

This chain connects TRBV7-2 to TRBJ1-1; TRBD1 is a possible D gene (6 bases). Trimming cost V 4 bases and J 0 bases, with 15 bases left between them. The CDR3 is made up of 16 amino acids. CDR1 is SGHTA, CDR2 FQGNSA, per germline. For the CDR3, the DNA is TGTGCCAGCAGCTCCGGGGGCGGATTAATGAACACTGAAGCTTTCTTT. Protein: CASSSGGGLMNTEAFF.

The chain employs TRBV7-9 and TRBJ1-3; TRBD1 aligns across 7 bases. This CDR3 is 14 amino acids long. V was pared by 5 bases and J by 2 bases, with 3 bases of the junction left unmatched. Germline V CDR1 and CDR2: SEHNR, FQNEAQ (reference sequence). CDR3: CASSLRGAGNTIYF. As DNA, the CDR3 is TGTGCCAGCAGCCTCAGGGGGGCTGGAAACACCATATATTTT.

This clone was detected only once. The rearrangement joins TRBV11-2 to TRBJ2-3, with 9 bases lining up with TRBD2. CDR1 and CDR2 from the germline V gene are SGHAT and FQNNGV. The CDR3 loop spans 16 amino acids. V was clipped by 2 bases and J by 4 bases; unmatched bases: 7. This CDR3 reads CASSLTGGGAPDTQYF. The CDR3 nucleotides read TGTGCCAGCAGCTTAACTGGCGGGGGGGCACCAGATACGCAGTATTTT. The whole variable domain, remainder taken from reference TRBV11-2 and TRBJ2-3, is EAGVAQSPRYKIIEKRQSVAFWCNPISGHATLYWYQQILGQGPKLLIQFQNNGVVDDSQLPKDRFSAERLKGVDSTLKIQPAKLEDSAVYLCASSLTGGGAPDTQYFGPGTRLTVL.

The chain recombines TRBV7-6 with TRBJ1-5; tentatively, D is TRBD1 (5 bases). The germline V gene encodes CDR1 SGHVS and CDR2 FNYEAQ. The CDR3 is 15 residues long. The V end lost 1 base, the J end lost 6 bases, and 13 bases lay between the germline ends. DNA for the CDR3: TGTGCCAGCAGCTTAGTAGCCGGGGCCGGTCAGCCCCAGCATTTT. Translating it yields CASSLVAGAGQPQHF.

The chain carries TRBV9 and TRBJ2-7, with a weak D call TRBD2 (5 bases). CDR1 and CDR2 (germline): SGDLS, YYNGEE. The CDR3 contains 14 residues. V lost 4 bases to trimming and J lost 3 bases, with 14 bases between them. Here the CDR3 reads CASSPRTGGYEQYF. The CDR3 DNA follows: TGTGCCAGCAGCCCTCGGACTGGCGGCTACGAGCAGTACTTC. Full variable domain (rest looked up from reference TRBV9 and TRBJ2-7): DSGVTQTPKHLITATGQRVTLRCSPRSGDLSVYWYQQSLDQGLQFLIQYYNGEERAKGNILERFSAQQFPDLHSELNLSSLELGDSALYFCASSPRTGGYEQYFGPGTRLTVT.

The rearrangement joins TRBV6-5 to TRBJ1-2; D possibly corresponds to TRBD1 (5 bases). This CDR3 contains 14 residues. CDR1 and CDR2 from the germline V gene are MNHEY and SVGAGI. Trimming shortened V by 8 bases and J by 8 bases, and 21 bases separated the two germline ends. CDR3: CASLGSGGVRGYTF. The CDR3 bases are TGTGCCAGCCTCGGCTCGGGAGGGGTTAGAGGCTACACCTTC.

This sequence joins TRBV2 and TRBJ2-1, with TRBD2 matching 11 bases. CDR3 length: 16 amino acids. J was trimmed by 4 bases and V by 3 bases; bases with no gene match: 5. CDR1 and CDR2 from the germline V gene are SNHLY and FYNNEI. Here the CDR3 reads CASSETGTSGYNEQFF. CDR3 in DNA: TGTGCCAGCAGTGAGACCGGGACTAGCGGTTACAATGAGCAGTTCTTC.

This sequence joins TRBV14 and TRBJ2-1; 9 nucleotides agree with TRBD1. The length of the CDR3 is 16 residues. The trim removed 5 bases at V and 5 bases at J, leaving 10 bases unmatched. CDR1 and CDR2 from the germline V gene are SGHDN and FVKESK. In DNA, the CDR3 is TGTGCCAGCAGCACTAGGGGACAGGGTAGACACAATGAGCAGTTCTTC. It encodes CASSTRGQGRHNEQFF.

The chain carries TRBV7-2 and TRBJ2-2; no firm D call. CDR3 length equals 14 residues. The germline V and J ends were trimmed by 3 bases and 2 bases, with 7 bases remaining between them. CDR1 and CDR2 from the germline V gene are SGHTA and FQGNSA. The CDR3 bases are TGTGCCAGCAGCTTGAACAGTAACACCGGGGAGCTGTTTTTT. This encodes CASSLNSNTGELFF.

V gene TRBV5-1 combines with J gene TRBJ2-5, with D possibly TRBD1 on 5 matching bases. Trimming stripped 5 bases from V and 6 bases from J, with 14 bases between. This CDR3 is built from 13 residues. Germline CDR1 reads SGHRS; CDR2 reads YFSETQ. The CDR3 spells CASRNLGQQTQYF. DNA for the CDR3: TGCGCCAGCAGAAACCTGGGGCAGCAGACCCAGTACTTC.